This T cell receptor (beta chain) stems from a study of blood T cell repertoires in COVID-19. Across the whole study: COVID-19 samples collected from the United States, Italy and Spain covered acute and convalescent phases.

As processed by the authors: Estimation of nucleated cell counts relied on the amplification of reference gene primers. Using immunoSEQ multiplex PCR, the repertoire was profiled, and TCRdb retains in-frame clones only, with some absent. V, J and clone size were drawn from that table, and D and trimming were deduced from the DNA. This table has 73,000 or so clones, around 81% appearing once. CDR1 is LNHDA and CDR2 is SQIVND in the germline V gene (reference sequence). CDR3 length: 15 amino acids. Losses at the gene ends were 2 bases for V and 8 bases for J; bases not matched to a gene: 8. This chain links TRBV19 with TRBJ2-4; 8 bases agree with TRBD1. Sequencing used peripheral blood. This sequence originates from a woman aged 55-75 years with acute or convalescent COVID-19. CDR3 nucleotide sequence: TGTGCCAGTAGTATAAGAGGACAGGGAAGGGACATTCAGTACTTC. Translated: CASSIRGQGRDIQYF.